This T cell receptor beta chain emerged from a study of cytomegalovirus exposure and HLA in healthy donors (dated by TCRdb to the late 2010s). In terms of the full investigation: An earlier analysis of roughly 630 of the donors reported roughly 300 Gb of sequence data and some 120 million unique TCR beta sequences from some 180 million T cells. An early release covering 550 to 650 HLA-typed donors comprised approximately 290 gigabases of sequencing data and some 79 million unique TCR sequences. Of the roughly 400 genotyped donors, around 81% fell in the genetic ancestry cluster associated with self-reported Caucasian donors. The study aimed to test whether cataloging public T cell receptors could reveal signatures of past pathogen exposure. The study profiled the T cell repertoires of under 700 subjects by immunosequencing and related them to cytomegalovirus serostatus. A separate validation cohort of some 130 different subjects was used in addition to the approximately 610-subject first cohort. To predict cytomegalovirus infection status, the study brought together high-throughput TCR immunosequencing, statistical association of individual TCRs with disease status, and machine learning. To study patterns of TCR occurrence, a later analysis re-analyzed previously published TCR beta repertoires from several hundred donors and added high-resolution HLA genotyping. Rather than using new phenotypic data, the later analysis identified candidate immune exposures from TCR beta sequences and from how often those sequences occurred across donors. An earlier analysis of some 500 of the donors applied high-throughput TCR beta sequencing to assess whether each TCR beta V gene segment acted as functional or pseudogenic. Donor age, sex, ethnicity and CMV serostatus were collected together with the repertoire data. In a later genetic analysis, genome-wide SNP genotypes for about three fifths of the roughly 670 donors were used, and that subset was treated as a discovery cohort. All discovery cohort repertoires had been generated using a single sequencing platform. Class I and class II HLA loci were covered by the typing at four-digit resolution. Typing coverage differed by locus: A, B, C, DRB1 and DQB1 were typed in about 620-640 donors, DQA1 in roughly 500, DPA1 in roughly 590, and DPB1 in just under 490. Four to six DR-DQ haplotypes were handled as single units for association and clustering, since linkage in the cohort was strong. Across some 400 genotyped donors of the cohort, an average of about 240,000 unique TCR beta nucleotide sequences per donor were sequenced, and 15% to 20% of those sequences were non-productive. Results and caveats for the whole study, not just this receptor: According to a later genetic analysis, donors in an Asian-associated ancestry cluster had fewer N-insertions in productive TCRs than the approximately 610-donor mean. The 87-base-pair reads could not distinguish some IMGT-functional V segments, including TRBV6-2 and TRBV6-3, so those segments were excluded. Broadly in line with IMGT annotations, most TCR beta V segments showed up in productive rearrangements about 87% or about 30% of the time in an earlier analysis of 450 to 600 of the donors. According to a later analysis, parvovirus B19, influenza, CMV and Epstein-Barr virus appeared linked to several top co-occurrence clusters. A later analysis associated 15,000 or so TCR beta sequences with specific HLA alleles at a false discovery rate of 0.05. A further reported finding was that TCR beta sequences accurately predicted the HLA-A and HLA-B alleles for most subjects in the first cohort. Only TCR beta chains were sequenced in this cohort, and the absence of alpha or paired-chain data limited detectable features. Linkage disequilibrium might explain the correlated functional status among segregating V segments, but an unknown experimental factor could not be excluded. The study listed approximately 150 TCR beta chains as associated with cytomegalovirus. Seventeen rarely observed V segments, including chromosome 9 orphons, were excluded from the earlier analysis of about 600 of the donors because counts were too low. A later analysis found that HLA-associated TCR beta chains were more clonally expanded and had lower generation probabilities than equally common non-associated chains. The sequencing pipeline was judged likely to have produced a cluster of highly shared sequence variants as a technical artifact. Because HLA typing was missing for some donors at each locus, association tests included only the typed subset. Roughly uniform sequencing depth across donors was assumed in presence/absence analyses, although this assumption may not hold. In a later analysis, the rate of TCR association differed among HLA loci, with DRB1 alleles having the most associated TCRs and HLA-C alleles having the fewest. The classifier was reported to diagnose cytomegalovirus status with high specificity and sensitivity in both the original and validation cohorts. When HLA alleles, especially DR and DQ, strongly co-occurred, TCR associations were difficult to assign to individual alleles. Most TCR sequences were observed very rarely across donors, whereas some public TCRs were present in many individuals. In vitro tests confirmed that a few of the cytomegalovirus-associated TCR beta chains recognize cytomegalovirus antigens. Immune exposure information for the cohort was limited to CMV serostatus. According to the authors, the approach could potentially be generalized to other disease states and immunological phenotypes. An association between a missense DCLRE1C variant and V-gene and J-gene trimming of TCR beta chains was found in a later genetic analysis and replicated in an independent cohort. According to a later analysis, most CMV-associated TCR beta chains appeared to be HLA-restricted, and the HLA associations seemed to be driven largely by CMV exposure.

This clone appeared a few times. The target of this receptor is not known. No base quality information exists; no much larger clone differs at one position. The cohort consisted of 666 healthy bone marrow donors. At the time of sampling, every cohort member was nominally healthy, though immune exposures that went unrecorded were likely present. The donor tested CMV seronegative and was one of the 352 seronegative cohort members. A peripheral blood sample was collected from each donor, and TCR beta sequencing was performed on peripheral blood mononuclear cells. The Qiagen DNeasy Blood Extraction Kit was used to extract genomic DNA from the blood cell samples. Libraries came from the immunoSEQ multiplex PCR assay. For the multiplex PCR, a mixture combining 60 forward primers for TCR Vbeta segments and 13 reverse primers for TCR Jbeta segments was used. A multiplex PCR assay on genomic DNA amplified the CDR3 region of rearranged TCR beta genes. The Illumina HiSeq System was used to sequence the amplified TCR beta libraries as 87-base-pair reads. The original pipeline was this. Across the 700 or so repertoires, a later analysis counted roughly 84 million unique TCR beta chains, 8.5 million to 12 million of which were shared by at least two donors. To remove PCR and sequencing errors, raw reads were error-corrected and collapsed into unique sequences using a nearest-neighbor algorithm that merged closely related sequences. To assign V, D and J gene segments, CDR3 sequences were aligned to IMGT reference sequences. For a sequence to be retained, a match of at least six nucleotides to both a V gene segment and a J gene segment was required. A rearrangement counted as productive if the CDR3 had no stop codons and remained in frame with V and J, and every other rearrangement counted as non-productive. CDR3 was defined by IMGT convention, running from the second conserved V-encoded cysteine to the conserved J-encoded phenylalanine. Sequences without an unambiguous match to a single V gene segment were excluded from the earlier analysis of 587 of the donors. In an earlier analysis of 500 to 750 of the donors, V segments were called functional above 56.7% productive rearrangements and were called segregating when the between-donor standard deviation exceeded 5%. To diagnose cytomegalovirus status from the catalog of TCR beta chain sequences, a statistical classification framework was built. V and J gene assignment, in a later analysis, came from comparing TCR nucleotide sequences with IMGT/GENE-DB human TR gene sequences. A later analysis assigned CDR3 sequences and most-parsimonious VDJ recombination scenarios with the TCRdist pipeline. In a later analysis, each TCR beta chain was defined by its CDR3 amino acid sequence together with its V-gene family, and reads lacking a unique V-gene family were excluded. To address suspected cross-contamination and a sequencing artifact, a later analysis removed 450 to 700 highly shared, low-generation-probability nucleotide sequences. In a later analysis, a clonal expansion index for each public chain was calculated from normalized within-repertoire ranks of inferred template counts. Generation probabilities in a later analysis came from a VDJ recombination model fitted to out-of-frame rearrangements, and those results were checked against IGoR. In a later analysis, hypergeometric tests were used to score TCR-TCR, TCR-HLA and TCR-CMV co-occurrence, with a repertoire-size bias correction applied to TCR pairs. False discovery rates were estimated in a later analysis by permuting HLA or CMV assignments 20 times. In a later analysis, co-occurring TCRs were grouped using DBSCAN, and TCRdist sequence similarity was added for clustering within HLA-allele-positive subsets. For co-occurrence clustering, repertoires with fewer than 30,000 or more than 120,000 public chains were excluded, along with five repertoires with anomalous nucleotide sharing. The clones in this table, taken by TCRdb from immuneACCESS, are in-frame only. Not every clone is retained; where verified, under half of the shortfall comes from an unresolved V gene, and the cause of the rest is unknown. The D gene and trimming were derived from the DNA, and the V and J assignments and clone size from that table. The sample table records roughly 200,000 clones; 76% of these occur just once. The ten largest clones capture roughly 0.6% of the sample.

For this chain, trimming is 6 bases at the V end and 4 bases at the J end, and the number of junction bases without a gene match is 11. The germline V gene supplies CDR1 SQVTM and CDR2 ANQGSEA. The CDR3 has 14 amino acids, counting the end cysteine and phenylalanine. Just CDR3 DNA is preserved here, 42 bases in frame from base 1. In this chain, TRBV29-1 is recombined with TRBJ1-1; the central 7 bases match TRBD1. Source material: PBMCs. The sequence was collected from a young man in good health and CMV-seronegative. The CDR3 is CSVPHRGRGTEAFF. The DNA sequence follows: TGCAGCGTACCGCACAGGGGTCGGGGCACTGAAGCTTTCTTT.